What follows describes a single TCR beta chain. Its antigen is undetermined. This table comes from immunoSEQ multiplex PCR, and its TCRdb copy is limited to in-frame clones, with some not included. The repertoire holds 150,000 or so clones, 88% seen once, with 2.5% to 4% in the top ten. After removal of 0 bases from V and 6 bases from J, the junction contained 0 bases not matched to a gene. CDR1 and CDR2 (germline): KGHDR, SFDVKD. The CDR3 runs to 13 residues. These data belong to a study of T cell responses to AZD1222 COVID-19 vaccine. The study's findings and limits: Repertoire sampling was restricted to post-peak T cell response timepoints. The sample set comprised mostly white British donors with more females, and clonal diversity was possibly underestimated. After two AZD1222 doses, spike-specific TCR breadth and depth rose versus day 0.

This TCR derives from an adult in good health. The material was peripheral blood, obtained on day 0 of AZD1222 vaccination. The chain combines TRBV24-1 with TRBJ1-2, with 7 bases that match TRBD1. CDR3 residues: CATSDLTGDGYTF. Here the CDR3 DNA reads TGTGCCACCAGTGATTTGACAGGGGATGGCTACACCTTC.